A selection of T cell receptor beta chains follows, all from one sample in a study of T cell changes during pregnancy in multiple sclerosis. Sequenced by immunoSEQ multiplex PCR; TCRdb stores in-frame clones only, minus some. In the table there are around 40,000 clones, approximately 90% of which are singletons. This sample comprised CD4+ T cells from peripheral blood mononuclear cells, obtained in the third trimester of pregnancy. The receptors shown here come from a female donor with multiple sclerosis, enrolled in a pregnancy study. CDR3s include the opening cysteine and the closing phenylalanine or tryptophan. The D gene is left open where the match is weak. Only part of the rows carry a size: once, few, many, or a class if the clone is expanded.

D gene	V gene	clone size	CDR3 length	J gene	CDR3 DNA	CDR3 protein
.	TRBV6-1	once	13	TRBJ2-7	TGTGCCAGCAGTATTGCCAGCTCCTACGAGCAGTACTTC	CASSIASSYEQYF
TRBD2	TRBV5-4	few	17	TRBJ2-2	TGTGCCAGCAGTACCACTGGGGGGAGGGCCTTGGCCGGGGAGCTGTTTTTT	CASSTTGGRALAGELFF
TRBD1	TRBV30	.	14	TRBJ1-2	TGTGCCTGGAGTGCCACTACAGGGGGGAGGGGCTACACCTTC	CAWSATTGGRGYTF
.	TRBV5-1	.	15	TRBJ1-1	TGCGCCAGCAGCTTGGGTCGTAACATGAACACTGAAGCTTTCTTT	CASSLGRNMNTEAFF
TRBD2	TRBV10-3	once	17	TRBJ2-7	TGTGCCATCAGTGGGACGGGTGATAGCGGGAGATGGTACGAGCAGTACTTC	CAISGTGDSGRWYEQYF
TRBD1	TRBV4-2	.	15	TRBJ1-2	TGTGCCAGCAGCCAAGTTGGGACAGCTAACTATGGCTACACCTTC	CASSQVGTANYGYTF
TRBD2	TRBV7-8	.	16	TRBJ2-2	TGTGCCAGCAGCTCATCCGGGACTAGGAGGACCGGGGAGCTGTTTTTT	CASSSSGTRRTGELFF
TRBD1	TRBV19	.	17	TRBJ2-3	TGTGCCAGTAGTCTAACCGGGACAGGAGGCAGCACAGATACGCAGTATTTT	CASSLTGTGGSTDTQYF
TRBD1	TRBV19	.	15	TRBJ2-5	TGTGCCAGCACCCCCGGGACAGGGAGGTCAGAGACCCAGTACTTC	CASTPGTGRSETQYF
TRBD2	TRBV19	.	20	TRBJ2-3	TGTGCCAGTAGTATGCCTATGACTAGCGGGGGTTTGGGGGGCACAGATACGCAGTATTTT	CASSMPMTSGGLGGTDTQYF
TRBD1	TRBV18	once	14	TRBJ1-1	TGTGCCAGCTCAACCCGGGACAGGGTTAAGAAGGCTTTCTTT	CASSTRDRVKKAFF
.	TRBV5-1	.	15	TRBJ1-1	TGCGCCAGCAGCTTAGGGTTTGGAGGGGACACTGAAGCTTTCTTT	CASSLGFGGDTEAFF
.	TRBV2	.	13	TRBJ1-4	TGTGCCAGCAATGGCCATGATAATGAAAAACTGTTTTTT	CASNGHDNEKLFF
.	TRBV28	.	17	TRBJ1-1	TGTGCCAGCAGTTTATGGGGGAGTTTGGCAACTGGGACTGAAGCTTTCTTT	CASSLWGSLATGTEAFF
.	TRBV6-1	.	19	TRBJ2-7	TGTGCCAGCAGTGAAAATCCCCGATTGTTCGAGCGTAAACGCTACGAGCAGTACTTC	CASSENPRLFERKRYEQYF
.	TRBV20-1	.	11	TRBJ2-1	TGCAGTGCCTCCGACTCCGGAGGGCAGTTCTTC	CSASDSGGQFF
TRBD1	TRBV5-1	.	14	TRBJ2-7	TGCGCCAGCAGCTCGGGACAGGGCTCCTACGAGCAGTACTTC	CASSSGQGSYEQYF